These 25 T cell receptor beta chains came from one sample sequenced in a study of human T cells and chemical hapten exposure. A single record per CDR3 protein comes from TCRdb applying MiXCR to the RACE reads. The profile shows tens of thousands of distinct CDR3 sequences, approximately 10% of them singletons. Time point indicated: pre-sensitization, week 0. As to treatment: therapeutic diphenylcyclopropenone sensitization with weekly scalp DPC. The sample consisted of whole blood, taken in connection with sensitization to the hapten diphenylcyclopropenone (DPC). These receptors all come from a woman in her forties or fifties with alopecia areata. Some clones in this sample may be carry-over from other donors' samples.

In its sample, this clonotype was seen a few times. The CDR3 DNA is TGTGCCACCAGTGATTTATCGCCGAAGGTAGCGTACCCAAATGAGCAGTTCTTC. Protein: CATSDLSPKVAYPNEQFF. This chain uses TRBV24-1 with TRBJ2-1; tentative D call: TRBD2 (5 bases). The V end lost 1 base, the J end lost 7 bases, and 22 bases lay between the germline ends. Germline values: CDR1 KGHDR, CDR2 SFDVKD. This CDR3 has 18 amino acids.

J is TRBJ1-3 and V is TRBV2; no clear D gene. Germline CDR1 reads SNHLY; CDR2 reads FYNNEI. V dropped 2 bases and J dropped 8 bases, with 7 bases sitting between them. The CDR3 is made up of 12 amino acids. The chain's CDR3 is CASSERQDTIYF. CDR3 DNA sequence: TGTGCCAGCAGTGAAAGACAAGACACCATATATTTT.

At least ten counts were recorded for this clonotype. The chain is built from TRBV18 and TRBJ2-2; no clear D gene. There are 15 residues in the CDR3. Looked up from germline, CDR1 is KGHSH and CDR2 is LQKENI. Between the trimmed V and J ends, which lost 6 bases and 6 bases, there was a span of 17 bases. CDR3 protein: CASSPTKAESGELFF. CDR3 DNA sequence: TGTGCCAGCTCGCCAACTAAGGCGGAATCCGGGGAGCTGTTTTTT.

This clonotype has just a few counts. This chain connects TRBV6-4 to TRBJ2-3; 8 bases are a match to TRBD2. Germline V gene data show CDR1 as MRHNA and CDR2 as SNTAGT. The CDR3 sequence is 16 residues long. V lost 6 bases to trimming and J lost 4 bases; unmatched junction nucleotides: 12. CDR3 DNA: TGTGCCAGCAGCCTCCACGGGGGGGGGCCATCAGATACGCAGTATTTT. Amino acid sequence: CASSLHGGGPSDTQYF.

This clonotype has only a few counts. The chain couples TRBV12-3 or TRBV12-4 to TRBJ2-6; D is possibly TRBD1 or TRBD2 (6 bases each). The CDR3 covers 16 residues. The V end lost 8 bases, the J end lost 4 bases, and 18 bases lay between the germline ends. Written as DNA, the CDR3 is TGTGCCAGCGACGCCCTCGGGGGCTTGGGGGCCAACGTCCTGACTTTC. Protein: CASDALGGLGANVLTF.

The table lists this clonotype with many counts. The chain combines TRBV28 with TRBJ2-7; TRBD1 or TRBD2 may be the D gene (5 bases each). V shed 7 bases and J shed 7 bases, with 20 bases lying between them. The CDR3 has 14 amino acids. CDR1 is MDHEN, CDR2 SYDVKM, per germline. CDR3 amino acids: CASMDPGPLGEQYF. CDR3 DNA: TGTGCCAGCATGGATCCGGGACCCTTGGGGGAGCAGTACTTC.

As to this clonotype: With a much larger clone just one base away, this may be a read error. V gene TRBV5-1 combines with J gene TRBJ1-6, with TRBD1 identical over 7 bases. CDR3 length equals 15 residues. In germline, CDR1 is SGHRS, CDR2 YFSETQ. The J segment lost 11 bases and the V segment lost 2 bases, leaving 10 bases of the junction unmatched. CDR3: CASSFSDRVTPPLHF. For the CDR3, the DNA is TGCGCCAGCAGCTTTAGCGACAGGGTGACTCCACCCCTCCACTTT.

This clonotype occurred many times. The chain has TRBV18 and TRBJ1-2; maybe TRBD1 (6 bases). CDR3 length: 13 amino acids. The germline V and J ends were trimmed by 0 bases and 6 bases, with 8 bases remaining between them. Germline V gene lookup returns CDR1 KGHSH and CDR2 LQKENI. CDR3 DNA: TGTGCCAGCTCACCACCCACAGGGAATGGCTACACCTTC. It specifies CASSPPTGNGYTF.

This clonotype was detected ten times or more. This chain uses TRBV11-3 with TRBJ2-5; TRBD2 matches 7 bases. CDR3 length equals 16 residues. The V segment lost 3 bases and the J segment 3 bases; nucleotides outside the gene matches: 10. Per germline, CDR1 SGHNT and CDR2 YENEEA. The CDR3 DNA reads TGTGCCAGCAGCTTGTTCTCGTCGGGGGGAAAAGAGACCCAGTACTTC. Protein: CASSLFSSGGKETQYF.

V usage is TRBV5-1 and J usage is TRBJ2-3, with D possibly matching TRBD1 (6 bases). Germline lookup yields CDR1 SGHRS and CDR2 YFSETQ. Trimming removed 0 bases at V and 1 base at J, with 9 bases between. The length of the CDR3 is 15 residues. This CDR3 reads CASSLDRAGTDTQYF. The CDR3 bases are TGCGCCAGCAGCTTGGACAGGGCGGGCACAGATACGCAGTATTTT.

The sample holds one count of this clonotype. A much larger clonotype is one base distant, so this may be a read error. The DNA for the CDR3 is TGTGTCAGCAGCACCCCGGGACAGGCAAATGAAAAACTGTTTTTT. Protein: CVSSTPGQANEKLFF. The J gene is TRBJ1-4, the V gene TRBV6-6, with 8 bases identical to TRBD1. There are 15 residues in the CDR3. From germline, CDR1 is MNHNY and CDR2 SVGAGI (reference sequence).

This clonotype was recorded many times. The chain is built from TRBV4-1 and TRBJ2-7; 9 bases are shared with TRBD1. Per the germline V gene, CDR1 is MGHRA and CDR2 is YSYEKL. V lost 0 bases, J lost 5 bases, and 11 bases stayed unmatched. This CDR3 comprises 17 residues. CDR3 amino acids: CASSQEISGTGLDEQYF. The CDR3 DNA reads as TGCGCCAGCAGCCAAGAGATCAGCGGGACAGGGCTAGACGAGCAGTACTTC.

This clonotype was observed many times. The rearrangement joins TRBV29-1 to TRBJ2-1; D not resolved. V was trimmed by 5 bases and J by 2 bases, leaving 13 bases between them. CDR3 length: 14 residues. Looked up from germline, CDR1 is SQVTM and CDR2 is ANQGSEA. The CDR3 is CSVRSRGTYNEQFF. The CDR3 coding sequence is TGCAGCGTTAGGAGTCGTGGGACCTACAATGAGCAGTTCTTC.

The V gene is TRBV29-1, the J gene TRBJ1-1; D uncertain. The CDR3 is 13 residues long. Trimming pared 2 bases from V and 1 base from J, leaving 8 bases between. Looked up from germline, CDR1 is SQVTM and CDR2 is ANQGSEA. This chain's CDR3 is CSVESPTNTEAFF. The CDR3 DNA reads as TGCAGCGTTGAAAGTCCTACGAACACTGAAGCTTTCTTT. Complete variable domain (other parts from reference TRBV29-1 and TRBJ1-1): SAVISQKPSRDICQRGTSLTIQCQVDSQVTMMFWYRQQPGQSLTLIATANQGSEATYESGFVIDKFPISRPNLTFSTLTVSNMSPEDSSIYLCSVESPTNTEAFFGQGTRLTVV.

The gene calls are TRBV6-6 and TRBJ1-2, with D unresolved. V was shortened by 6 bases and J by 4 bases, with 9 bases between the two germline ends. CDR1 and CDR2 from the germline V gene are MNHNY and SVGAGI (reference sequence). CDR3 length: 12 amino acids. CDR3 in DNA: TGTGCCAGCAGACTCGACACCTATGGCTACACCTTC. It specifies CASRLDTYGYTF.

The chain uses TRBV20-1 and TRBJ2-3; 8 bases align to TRBD2. The V segment lost 3 bases and the J segment 1 base; nucleotides outside the gene matches: 3. Germline-derived CDR1 and CDR2 are DFQATT and SNEGSKA (reference sequence). There are 14 residues in the CDR3. CDR3 in DNA: TGCAGTGCTAGTCGGGAGGGACGCACAGATACGCAGTATTTT. Protein: CSASREGRTDTQYF.

This clonotype has ten or more counts. The rearrangement joins TRBV20-1 to TRBJ1-5, with D unresolved. CDR1 is DFQATT, CDR2 SNEGSKA, per germline (reference sequence). The CDR3 is made up of 14 amino acids. V lost 3 bases to trimming and J lost 1 base, with 10 bases between them. CDR3 in amino acids: CSARHPGSNQPQHF. CDR3 nucleotide sequence: TGCAGTGCTAGGCACCCGGGGAGCAATCAGCCCCAGCATTTT.

This clonotype was counted a few times. The chain has TRBV7-2 and TRBJ2-3; TRBD2 matches 9 bases. The CDR3 runs 15 residues. Germline assignment: CDR1 SGHTA and CDR2 FQGNSA. Trimming took 5 bases from V and 1 from J; bases not matched to a gene: 4. The CDR3 DNA reads as TGTGCCAGCAGCCCGCGGGGGGGTGGCACAGATACGCAGTATTTT. Amino acid sequence: CASSPRGGGTDTQYF.

This clonotype has a count of ten or more. The J gene is TRBJ2-7, the V gene TRBV29-1; D gene ambiguous. CDR1 SQVTM and CDR2 ANQGSEA come from the germline V gene. The V and J ends lost 0 bases and 7 bases respectively, with 19 bases between them. The CDR3 has 15 residues. The CDR3 DNA reads TGCAGCGTTGAAGATCAATGGGGAAGTATCGGTGAGCAGTACTTC. This encodes CSVEDQWGSIGEQYF.

This clonotype was detected ten times or more. The genes are TRBV4-3 and TRBJ1-1; unclear D gene. V was pared by 3 bases and J by 4 bases, with 18 bases between. Germline V gene lookup returns CDR1 LGHNA and CDR2 YSLEER. CDR3 length: 16 residues. The CDR3 DNA is TGCGCCAGCAGCCAGCACGCCGCCGCAGGCCTCACTGAAGCTTTCTTT. Translated, it gives CASSQHAAAGLTEAFF.

This clonotype came up many times. This rearrangement joins TRBV19 to TRBJ2-7; 11 bases align to TRBD2. Per the germline V gene, CDR1 is LNHDA and CDR2 is SQIVND (reference sequence). J lost 4 bases, V lost 6 bases, and 17 bases had no gene match. The CDR3 sequence is 18 residues long. The CDR3 sequence is CASRPGPGTSGRTYEQYF. The CDR3 DNA follows: TGTGCCAGTAGACCAGGGCCCGGGACTAGCGGACGGACGTACGAGCAGTACTTC. The full variable domain, completed using reference TRBV19 and TRBJ2-7, is DGGITQSPKYLFRKEGQNVTLSCEQNLNHDAMYWYRQDPGQGLRLIYYSQIVNDFQKGDIAEGYSVSREKKESFPLTVTSAQKNPTAFYLCASRPGPGTSGRTYEQYFGPGTRLTVT.

The chain links TRBV5-1 to TRBJ1-6; 10 nucleotides match TRBD1. Germline V gene sequence: CDR1 SGHRS, CDR2 YFSETQ. V lost 5 bases to trimming and J lost 7 bases; unmatched junction nucleotides: 15. The CDR3 contains 18 residues. The CDR3 here is CASSSDAGTGEINSPLHF. CDR3 coding DNA: TGCGCCAGCAGTTCAGACGCCGGGACAGGGGAAATCAATTCACCCCTCCACTTT.

J is TRBJ2-5 and V is TRBV29-1; a possible D gene is TRBD1 (6 bases). Germline values: CDR1 SQVTM, CDR2 ANQGSEA. The V and J ends lost 6 bases and 5 bases respectively, with 10 bases between them. This CDR3 region has 11 residues. The CDR3 DNA follows: TGCAGCGTCCAGGGGCCGGAGACCCAGTACTTC. Protein sequence: CSVQGPETQYF.

This clonotype was recorded many times. The J gene is TRBJ2-4, the V gene TRBV2; maybe TRBD1 (6 bases). Trimming left V 5 bases short and J 4 bases short, with 12 bases between. The germline gives CDR1 SNHLY, CDR2 FYNNEI. This CDR3 contains 14 residues. The DNA for the CDR3 is TGTGCCAGCAGTTCCGGGACATGGAAAAACATTCAGTACTTC. It translates to CASSSGTWKNIQYF. The full variable domain, its missing parts supplied by reference TRBV2 and TRBJ2-4, is EPEVTQTPSHQVTQMGQEVILRCVPISNHLYFYWYRQILGQKVEFLVSFYNNEISEKSEIFDDQFSVERPDGSNFTLKIRSTKLEDSAMYFCASSSGTWKNIQYFGAGTRLSVL.

The chain uses TRBV7-2 and TRBJ2-4; D gene ambiguous. Per germline, CDR1 SGHTA and CDR2 FQGNSA. V lost 3 bases to trimming and J lost 0 bases, with 9 bases between them. This CDR3 has 15 amino acids. CDR3 coding DNA: TGTGCCAGCAGCTTTCGAGATCCAGCCAAAAACATTCAGTACTTC. Translation: CASSFRDPAKNIQYF.